The T cell receptor (beta chain) described here comes from a study of blood T cell repertoires in COVID-19. Study summary: The United States, Italy and Spain supplied acute and convalescent COVID-19 samples.

The germline V gene encodes CDR1 ENHRY and CDR2 SYGVKD. The CDR3 is made up of 15 amino acids. Trimming removed 3 bases from V and 6 bases from J; junction bases left unmatched: 6. Only one count was recorded for this clone. Some clones are missing from TCRdb's copy, which holds only in-frame ones; the method was immunoSEQ multiplex PCR. The table has some 180,000 clones, almost 85% seen once. The chain uses TRBV10-3 and TRBJ2-7; the match to TRBD1 covers 12 bases. The specimen was peripheral blood. The clonotype originates from a woman older than 75 with COVID-19, enrolled during active disease. The CDR3 nucleotides read TGTGCCATCAGTGACCCCGGGACAGGGGGCTTCGAGCAGTACTTC. Protein product: CAISDPGTGGFEQYF.